Below, 17 T cell receptor beta chains from the same sample are listed, as sequenced in a study of cytomegalovirus exposure and HLA in healthy donors. The PCR ran on 60 Vbeta and 13 Jbeta primers. Sequenced by immunoSEQ multiplex PCR; TCRdb stores in-frame clones only, minus some. The data contain 150,000 to 200,000 clones, nearly 70% of them singletons. Sequences were obtained from PBMCs. The receptors were gathered from a young man in good health and CMV-seropositive.

The chain couples TRBV18 to TRBJ2-3; unclear D gene. This CDR3 contains 14 residues. Germline values: CDR1 KGHSH, CDR2 LQKENI. V was clipped by 0 bases and J by 1 base, with 5 bases between them. The CDR3 region is CASSPPRGTDTQYF. The DNA for the CDR3 is TGTGCCAGCTCACCACCTAGAGGCACAGATACGCAGTATTTT.

The rearrangement links TRBV28 to TRBJ1-2; D is ambiguous. V was trimmed by 2 bases and J by 7 bases, leaving 14 bases between them. Germline V lookup: CDR1 MDHEN, CDR2 SYDVKM. There are 14 residues in the CDR3. The CDR3 loop reads CASSLIPGGSGYTF. The CDR3 region has the DNA TGTGCCAGCAGTTTAATTCCAGGTGGGAGTGGCTACACCTTC.

The V call is TRBV7-3, the J call TRBJ2-1, with D tentatively TRBD2 (5 bases). This CDR3 is built from 13 residues. Germline V gives CDR1 SGHTA, CDR2 FQGTGA. Trimming removed 1 base at V and 16 bases at J, with 17 bases between. CDR3 DNA sequence: TGTGCCAGCAGCTTAAGTTTGACTACCGAGCGTTTCTTC. Translating it yields CASSLSLTTERFF. Based on the CDR3 plus reference TRBV7-3 and TRBJ2-1, the full variable domain is GAGVSQTPSNKVTEKGKYVELRCDPISGHTALYWYRQSLGQGPEFLIYFQGTGAADDSGLPNDRFFAVRPEGSVSTLKIQRTERGDSAVYLCASSLSLTTERFFGPGTRLTVL.

There are a few counts of this clone. V gene TRBV14 combines with J gene TRBJ2-5; the match to TRBD1 covers 7 bases. The germline V gene has CDR1 SGHDN and CDR2 FVKESK. J gave up 13 bases and V 10 bases, and 15 bases lay outside the gene matches. The CDR3 is made up of 12 amino acids. CDR3 in amino acids: CATHGTGARVYF. CDR3 coding DNA: TGTGCCACTCACGGCACAGGGGCGAGGGTGTACTTC.

J is TRBJ2-3 and V is TRBV6-5, with TRBD2 as a possible D gene (5 bases). CDR1 and CDR2 from the germline V gene are MNHEY and SVGAGI. The CDR3 has 12 amino acids. Between the trimmed V and J ends, which lost 4 bases and 5 bases, there was a span of 7 bases. This chain's CDR3 is CASSSTRDTQYF. Written as DNA, the CDR3 is TGTGCCAGCAGTTCCACTAGAGATACGCAGTATTTT.

The chain couples TRBV7-9 to TRBJ2-3; possible D gene TRBD1, 9 bases. CDR3 length equals 19 residues. Trimming took off 3 bases at V and 4 bases at J, with 26 bases between the two ends. Germline values: CDR1 SEHNR, CDR2 FQNEAQ (reference sequence). CDR3 sequence (DNA): TGTGCCAGCAGCTTTGGACAGGGGACGGGAGGGCCACGGGCAGATACGCAGTATTTT. The encoded protein is CASSFGQGTGGPRADTQYF. Variable domain in full (rest from reference TRBV7-9 and TRBJ2-3): DTGVSQNPRHKITKRGQNVTFRCDPISEHNRLYWYRQTLGQGPEFLTYFQNEAQLEKSRLLSDRFSAERPKGSFSTLEIQRTEQGDSAMYLCASSFGQGTGGPRADTQYFGPGTRLTVL.

This clone has only a few counts. The chain recombines TRBV5-6 with TRBJ2-7; possibly TRBD1 for D (5 bases). Germline loops: CDR1 SGHDT, CDR2 YYEEEE. There are 12 residues in the CDR3. The V gene lost 4 bases and the J gene lost 6 bases, with 11 bases spanning the gap. CDR3 bases: TGTGCCAGCAGCCGCCAGGGTCGCGAGCAGTACTTC. This codes for CASSRQGREQYF.

This clone has only a few counts. The J gene is TRBJ1-4, the V gene TRBV6-5; D is perhaps TRBD1 (6 bases). This CDR3 comprises 14 residues. Germline CDR1 reads MNHEY; CDR2 reads SVGAGI. With 6 bases removed from V and 5 bases from J, the gap between germline ends came to 13 bases. This CDR3 is CASSRTVRNEKLFF. In nucleotides, the CDR3 is TGTGCCAGCAGCCGGACAGTAAGGAATGAAAAACTGTTTTTT.

A note on this clone: One end of the junction does not line up with germline, which may come from a read error. The chain recombines TRBV25-1 with TRBJ2-1, with TRBD2 matching 8 bases. The CDR3 consists of 16 residues. Germline lookup yields CDR1 MGHDK and CDR2 SYGVNS. CDR3 nucleotides: TGTGCCGGCAGTCCTACCGGGACTAGAGGTCCCGATGAGCAGTTCTTC. Translated, it gives CAGSPTGTRGPDEQFF.

The CDR3 sequence is CASSSTENTEAFF. DNA of the CDR3: TGTGCCAGCTCATCTACAGAGAACACTGAAGCTTTCTTT. The chain recombines TRBV18 with TRBJ1-1; D is uncertain. Per germline, CDR1 KGHSH and CDR2 LQKENI. This CDR3 comprises 13 residues. V gave up 5 bases and J gave up 1 base, with 8 bases separating them.

The chain combines TRBV11-2 with TRBJ2-7; no reliable D call. V lost 6 bases to trimming and J lost 2 bases, with 11 bases between them. This CDR3 has 13 amino acids. Germline V gene data show CDR1 as SGHAT and CDR2 as FQNNGV. The CDR3: CASSPRITYEQYF. CDR3 nucleotides: TGTGCCAGCAGTCCCAGGATTACCTACGAGCAGTACTTC.

The chain carries TRBV28 and TRBJ1-4, with TRBD1 matching over 8 bases. Germline values: CDR1 MDHEN, CDR2 SYDVKM. This CDR3 has 17 amino acids. J gave up 0 bases and V 5 bases, and 8 bases lay outside the gene matches. This CDR3 is CASSLGQGEATNEKLFF. CDR3 DNA: TGTGCCAGCAGTCTTGGACAGGGAGAGGCAACTAATGAAAAACTGTTTTTT.

This rearrangement joins TRBV9 to TRBJ1-1; 8 bases match TRBD1. The germline gives CDR1 SGDLS, CDR2 YYNGEE. CDR3 length: 12 amino acids. The V and J ends lost 3 bases and 10 bases, in that order; junction bases with no gene match: 5. The CDR3 DNA sequence: TGTGCCAGCAGCGCCACAGGGGGGGTAGCTTTCTTT. It specifies CASSATGGVAFF.

In its sample, this clone was seen once. The chain has TRBV7-3 and TRBJ2-7; 9 nucleotides line up with TRBD1. CDR1 is SGHTA and CDR2 is FQGTGA in the germline V gene. The CDR3 loop spans 14 amino acids. After removal of 3 bases from V and 3 bases from J, the junction contained 3 bases not matched to a gene. CDR3 amino acids: CASSLDRGHYEQYF. The CDR3 nucleotides are TGTGCCAGCAGCTTGGACAGGGGCCACTACGAGCAGTACTTC.

The gene calls are TRBV7-3 and TRBJ2-3; TRBD2 agrees at 15 bases. CDR1 and CDR2 (germline): SGHTA, FQGTGA. The CDR3 length is 18 residues. The V gene end was trimmed by 4 bases and the J gene end by 2 bases; junction bases not matched to a gene: 7. This CDR3 reads CASSSRTSGRAHTDTQYF. CDR3 coding DNA: TGTGCCAGCAGCTCGAGGACTAGCGGGAGGGCCCACACAGATACGCAGTATTTT.

The sample holds a few counts of this clone. The rearrangement links TRBV7-8 to TRBJ2-7, with D perhaps matching TRBD2 (6 bases). The CDR3 is 15 residues long. Trimming shortened V by 5 bases and J by 4 bases, and 18 bases separated the two germline ends. Germline CDR1 and CDR2: SGHVS and FQNEAQ. Here the CDR3 reads CASSPRAPAGYEQYF. DNA for the CDR3: TGTGCCAGCAGCCCCCGGGCCCCCGCGGGGTACGAGCAGTACTTC.

V and J are TRBV7-3 and TRBJ2-7, with 8 bases that match TRBD2. The germline CDR1 and CDR2 sequences are SGHTA and FQGTGA. With 4 bases clipped from V and 5 bases from J, the junction kept 13 bases outside the gene matches. CDR3 size: 16 residues. In DNA form, the CDR3 reads TGTGCCAGCAGCTCCTCTCAAGCGGGAGCAAGCAACGAGCAGTACTTC. It codes for CASSSSQAGASNEQYF.